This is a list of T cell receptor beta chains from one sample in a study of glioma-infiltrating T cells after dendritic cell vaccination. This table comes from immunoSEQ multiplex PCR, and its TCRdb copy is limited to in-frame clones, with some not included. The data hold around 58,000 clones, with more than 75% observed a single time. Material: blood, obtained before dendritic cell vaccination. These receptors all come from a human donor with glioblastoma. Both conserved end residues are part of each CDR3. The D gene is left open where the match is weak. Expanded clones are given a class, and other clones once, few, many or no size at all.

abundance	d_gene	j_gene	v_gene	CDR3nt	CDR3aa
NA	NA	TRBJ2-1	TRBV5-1	TGCGCCAGCAGCTTGGACGGGAGCTCCTACAATGAGCAGTTCTTC	CASSLDGSSYNEQFF
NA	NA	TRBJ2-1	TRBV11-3	TGTGCCAGCAGCCCCGACGCCCCCAGCGGGGACACGAATGAGCAGTTCTTC	CASSPDAPSGDTNEQFF
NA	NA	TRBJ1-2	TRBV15	TGTGCCACCAACTCCGGAGCTAACTATGGCTACACCTTC	CATNSGANYGYTF
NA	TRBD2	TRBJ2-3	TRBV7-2	TGTGCCAGCAGCTTAGTCTCTGGCGGGGGGGCAACAGATACGCAGTATTTT	CASSLVSGGGATDTQYF
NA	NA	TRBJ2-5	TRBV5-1	TGCGCCAGCAGCTTGGATGGCTTCGAAGAGACCCAGTACTTC	CASSLDGFEETQYF
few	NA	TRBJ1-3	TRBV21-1	TGTGCCAGCATATGTAGCGTGAGCTCTGGAAACACCATATATTTT	CASICSVSSGNTIYF
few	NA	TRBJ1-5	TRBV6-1	TGTGCCAGCAGTGAAGTTGGGGCACCAAATCAGCCCCAGCATTTT	CASSEVGAPNQPQHF
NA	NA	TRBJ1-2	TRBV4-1	TGCGCCAGCAGCCACAGGACGGGGGGTCGGGGCTACACCTTC	CASSHRTGGRGYTF
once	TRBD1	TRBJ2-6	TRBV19	TGTGCCAGTAGATCGACAGGGGGCAATTCAGCCGGGGCCAACGTCCTGACTTTC	CASRSTGGNSAGANVLTF
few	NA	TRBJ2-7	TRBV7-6	TGTGCCAGCAGCTTAACAGGACCTTACGAGCAGTACTTC	CASSLTGPYEQYF
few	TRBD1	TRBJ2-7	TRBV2	TGTGCCAGCAGCATAGGGGGCCCCTACGAGCAGTACTTC	CASSIGGPYEQYF
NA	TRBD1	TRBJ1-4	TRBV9	TGTGCCAGCAGCGTAGAACAGGGGGATGAAAAACTGTTTTTT	CASSVEQGDEKLFF
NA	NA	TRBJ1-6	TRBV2	TGTGCCAGCAGTGAATCCAGGGATGATTCACCCCTCCACTTT	CASSESRDDSPLHF
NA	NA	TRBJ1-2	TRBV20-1	TGCAGTGCTAGCCCGAACTATGGCTACACCTTC	CSASPNYGYTF
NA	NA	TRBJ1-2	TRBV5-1	TGCGCCAGCAGCTTGGAGGGACAAAACTATGGCTACACCTTC	CASSLEGQNYGYTF
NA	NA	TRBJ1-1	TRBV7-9	TGTGCCAGCAGCCCCGGGAGGGGAGTGTGGGCTTTCTTT	CASSPGRGVWAFF
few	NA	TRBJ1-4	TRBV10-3	TGTGCCGTCAGGGGCACTGATAATGAAAAACTGTTTTTT	CAVRGTDNEKLFF
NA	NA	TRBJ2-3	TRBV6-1	TGTGCCAACTCGGGGGAAGGGGGCCGAGCAGATACGCAGTATTTT	CANSGEGGRADTQYF
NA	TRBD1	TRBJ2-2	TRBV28	TGTGCCAGCAGTTTCGGCTCTTTGGACCAGGGGGCTACCGGGGAGCTGTTTTTT	CASSFGSLDQGATGELFF
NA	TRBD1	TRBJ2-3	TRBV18	TGTGCCAGCTCCCGACAGGGTCCCACAGATACGCAGTATTTT	CASSRQGPTDTQYF
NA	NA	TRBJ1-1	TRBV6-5	TGTGCCAGCAGCCGGGACACCTTGAACACTGAAGCTTTCTTT	CASSRDTLNTEAFF
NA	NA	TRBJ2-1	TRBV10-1	TGCGCCAGCAGTGTTGGGCCGGCCTACAATGAGCAGTTCTTC	CASSVGPAYNEQFF
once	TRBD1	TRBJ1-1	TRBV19	TGTGCCAGTAGTATCGAGGGGGCCACCTCCCGCGGCAACACTGAAGCTTTCTTT	CASSIEGATSRGNTEAFF
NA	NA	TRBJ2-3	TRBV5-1	TGCGCCAGCAGCTTGGGGCTCGGCGGTACGCAGTATTTT	CASSLGLGGTQYF
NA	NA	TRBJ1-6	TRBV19	TGTGCCAGTAGTATTGGGTCAGGGGCCGCCAGCTCCTATAATTCACCCCTCCACTTT	CASSIGSGAASSYNSPLHF
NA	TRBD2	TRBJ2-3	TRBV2	TGTGCCAGCAGTGGGGGGGGACTTTCTAGCACAGATACGCAGTATTTT	CASSGGGLSSTDTQYF
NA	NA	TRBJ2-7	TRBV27	TGTGCCAGCAGTTTGCAGACATCTTCCTTCGAGCAGTACTTC	CASSLQTSSFEQYF
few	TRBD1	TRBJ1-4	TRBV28	TGTGCCAGCAGTTTATTTTCGGCAGGGGGACCGTCAAAACTGTTTTTT	CASSLFSAGGPSKLFF
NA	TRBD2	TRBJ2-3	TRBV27	TGTGCCAGCAGTTTAAGGCTAGCGGGCACAGATACGCAGTATTTT	CASSLRLAGTDTQYF
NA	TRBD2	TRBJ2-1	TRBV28	TGTGCCAGCAGCTTCATCGGGGGGACCTACAATGAGCAGTTCTTC	CASSFIGGTYNEQFF
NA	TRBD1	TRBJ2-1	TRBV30	TGTGCCTGGACCAGGGGGTACAATGAGCAGTTCTTC	CAWTRGYNEQFF
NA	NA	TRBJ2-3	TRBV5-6	TGTGCCAGCAGCCAAAGCACAGATACGCAGTATTTT	CASSQSTDTQYF
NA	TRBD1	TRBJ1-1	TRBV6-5	TGTGCCAGCAGGGGACAGGGGGCCGGGAACACTGAAGCTTTCTTT	CASRGQGAGNTEAFF
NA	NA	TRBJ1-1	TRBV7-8	TGTGCCAGCAGCTTAGCGCGACTGAACAGGGAAGCTTTCTTT	CASSLARLNREAFF
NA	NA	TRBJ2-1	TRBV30	TGTGCCTGGAGTTGGAGGCGTAGCTCCTACAATGAGCAGTTCTTC	CAWSWRRSSYNEQFF
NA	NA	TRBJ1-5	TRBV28	TGTGCCAGCAACGACAGCCCATATCAGCCCCAGCATTTT	CASNDSPYQPQHF
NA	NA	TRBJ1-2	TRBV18	TGTGCCAGCTCACCGCCGGGAGCTAACTATGGCTACACCTTC	CASSPPGANYGYTF
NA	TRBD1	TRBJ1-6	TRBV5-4	TGTGCCAGCAGCCTGACAGGGGGTAATTCACCCCTCCACTTT	CASSLTGGNSPLHF
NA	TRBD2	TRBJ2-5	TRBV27	TGTGCCAGCCGCCCCTTACTAGCGGGTAAAGAGACCCAGTACTTC	CASRPLLAGKETQYF
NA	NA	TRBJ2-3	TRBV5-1	TGCGCCAGCAGCGTCGACAGGAGCACAGATACGCAGTATTTT	CASSVDRSTDTQYF